This entry is about one T cell receptor beta chain. What it recognizes is unknown. The PCR had 60 Vbeta and 13 Jbeta primers. This table comes from immunoSEQ multiplex PCR, and its TCRdb copy is limited to in-frame clones, with some not included. The sample has 150,000 to 200,000 clones, over 60% seen once; the top ten hold roughly 3%. These data belong to a study of cytomegalovirus exposure and HLA in healthy donors. Study-wide results and limits: The investigators catalogued 160 or so TCR beta chains as cytomegalovirus-associated. Earlier findings revealed that most TCR beta V segments proved productive either about 87% or about 30% of the time. Evidence from a later analysis indicated that most CMV-associated TCR beta chains looked HLA-restricted.

The clonotype was recovered from a woman in her forties in good health and CMV-seronegative. Sequenced: PBMCs.

The CDR3 sequence is CSAVLGAGWGDEQFF. The CDR3 coding sequence is TGCAGCGCCGTACTTGGGGCTGGCTGGGGGGATGAGCAGTTCTTC. The gene calls are TRBV29-1 and TRBJ2-1, with a tentative D call TRBD2 (6 bases). CDR1 and CDR2 from the germline V gene are SQVTM and ANQGSEA. V was clipped by 7 bases and J by 8 bases, with 24 bases between them. The CDR3 is made up of 15 amino acids.